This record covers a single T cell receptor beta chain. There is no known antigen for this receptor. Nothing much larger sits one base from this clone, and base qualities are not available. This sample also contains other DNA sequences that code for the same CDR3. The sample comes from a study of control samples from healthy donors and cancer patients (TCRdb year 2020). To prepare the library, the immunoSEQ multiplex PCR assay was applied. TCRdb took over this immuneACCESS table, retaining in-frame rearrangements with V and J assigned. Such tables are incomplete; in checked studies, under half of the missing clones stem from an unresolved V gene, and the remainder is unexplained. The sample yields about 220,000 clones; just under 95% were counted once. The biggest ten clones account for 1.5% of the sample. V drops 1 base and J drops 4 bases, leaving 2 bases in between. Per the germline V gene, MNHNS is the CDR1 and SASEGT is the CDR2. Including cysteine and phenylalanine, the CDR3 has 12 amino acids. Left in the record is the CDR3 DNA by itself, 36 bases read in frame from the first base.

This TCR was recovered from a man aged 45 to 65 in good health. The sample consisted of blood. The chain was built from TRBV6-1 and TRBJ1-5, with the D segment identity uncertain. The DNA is TGTGCCAGCAGTGAAGGTAATCAGCCCCAGCATTTT. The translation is CASSEGNQPQHF.